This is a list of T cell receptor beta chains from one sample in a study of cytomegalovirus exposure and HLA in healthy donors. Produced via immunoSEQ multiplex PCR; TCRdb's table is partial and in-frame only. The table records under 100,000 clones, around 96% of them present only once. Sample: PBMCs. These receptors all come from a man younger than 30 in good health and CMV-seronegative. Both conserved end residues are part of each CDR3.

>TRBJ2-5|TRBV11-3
CASSLETGLGETQYF
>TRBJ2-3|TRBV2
CASSKVTASTDTQYF
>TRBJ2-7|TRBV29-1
CSVRLAESYEQYF
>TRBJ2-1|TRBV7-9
CASSLRGEGNRYEQFF
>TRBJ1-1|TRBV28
CASSYDRATEAFF
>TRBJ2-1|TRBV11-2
CASSAEGGYNEQFF
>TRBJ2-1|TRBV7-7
CASSRSGRANEQFF
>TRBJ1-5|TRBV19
CASSAGTPSRNQPQHF
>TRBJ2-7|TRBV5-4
CASSLDRLAGVFAYEQYF
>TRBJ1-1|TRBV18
CASSPYVVTEAFF
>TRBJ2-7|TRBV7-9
CASSLGTGYYEQYF
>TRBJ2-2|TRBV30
CAWSVVRGNTGELFF
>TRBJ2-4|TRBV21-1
CANSVGQGGIQYF
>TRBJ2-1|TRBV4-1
CASKPRWGNPGLAGEPYNEQFF
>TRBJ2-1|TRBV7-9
CASTLMRLVQRDNEQFF
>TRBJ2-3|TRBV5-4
CASKGTPAPTDTQYF